This T cell receptor beta chain was recovered during a study of blood T cell repertoires in COVID-19. Produced via immunoSEQ multiplex PCR; TCRdb's table is partial and in-frame only. The repertoire holds 61,000 or so clones, with 85% to 90% as singletons. Unmatched junction bases numbered 5, after V lost 3 bases and J lost 6 bases. In germline, CDR1 is LNHNV, CDR2 YYDKDF (reference sequence). The CDR3 has 13 residues. This rearrangement joins TRBV15 to TRBJ2-7; 7 nucleotides agree with TRBD1. The clonotype originates from a woman older than 75 with active COVID-19. The material sequenced was peripheral blood. CDR3 DNA: TGTGCCACCAGCAGGGTGACAGGGACCGAGCAGTACTTC. Residues: CATSRVTGTEQYF. Full variable domain (outside the CDR3, taken from reference TRBV15 and TRBJ2-7): DAMVIQNPRYQVTQFGKPVTLSCSQTLNHNVMYWYQQKSSQAPKLLFHYYDKDFNNEADTPDNFQSRRPNTSFCFLDIRSPGLGDTAMYLCATSRVTGTEQYFGPGTRLTVT.